This TCR beta chain was profiled in a study of cytomegalovirus exposure and HLA in healthy donors (dated by TCRdb to 2016 to 2017). For the wider study: An earlier analysis of under 600 of the donors reported about 250 Gb of sequence data and 117 million unique TCR beta sequences from approximately 180 million T cells. Roughly 300 gigabases of sequencing data and roughly 80 million unique TCR sequences made up an early release that covered several hundred HLA-typed donors. Of the roughly 390 genotyped donors, roughly 80% were placed in the genetic ancestry cluster associated with self-reported Caucasian donors. The study aimed to test whether signatures of past pathogen exposure could be identified by cataloging public T cell receptors. The study used immunosequencing to profile the T cell repertoires of under 700 subjects and linked those repertoires to cytomegalovirus serostatus. Besides the first cohort of more than 650 subjects, a separate validation cohort made up of over 95 different subjects was used. To predict cytomegalovirus infection status, the study combined high-throughput TCR immunosequencing, statistical association of individual TCRs with disease status, and machine learning. A later analysis re-analyzed previously published TCR beta repertoires from several hundred donors and added high-resolution HLA genotyping to study TCR occurrence patterns. Rather than using new phenotypic data, the later analysis identified candidate immune exposures from TCR beta sequences and from how often those sequences occurred across donors. In an earlier analysis of 550 to 700 of the donors, high-throughput TCR beta sequencing was used to judge whether each TCR beta V gene segment behaved as functional or pseudogenic. Donor age, sex, ethnicity and CMV serostatus were compiled alongside the repertoire data. A later genetic analysis used genome-wide SNP genotypes for about 65% of the 666 donors, treating that subset as a discovery cohort. Every discovery cohort repertoire had been produced on one sequencing platform. HLA typing covered class I and class II loci at four-digit resolution. The number of typed donors differed by locus: about 629-630 for A, B, C, DRB1 and DQB1; approximately 520 for DQA1; about 600 for DPA1; and around 470 for DPB1. Four or five DR-DQ haplotypes were handled as single units for association and clustering because linkage in the cohort was strong. Across around 400 genotyped donors of the cohort, an average of approximately 200,000 unique TCR beta nucleotide sequences per donor were sequenced, and approximately 17% of those sequences were non-productive.

What the authors observed across the whole study: Some IMGT-functional V segments, including TRBV6-2 and TRBV6-3, could not be told apart with the 87-base-pair reads, so those segments were excluded. In the study, about 150 TCR beta chains were listed as associated with cytomegalovirus. Several of the top co-occurrence clusters appeared to be linked to parvovirus B19, influenza, CMV and Epstein-Barr virus, according to a later analysis. This cohort had only TCR beta chains sequenced, and the lack of alpha or paired-chain data limited which features could be detected. In a later analysis, the rate of TCR association differed among HLA loci, with DRB1 alleles having the most associated TCRs and HLA-C alleles having the fewest. When HLA alleles, especially DR and DQ, strongly co-occurred, TCR associations were difficult to assign to individual alleles. CMV serostatus was the only immune exposure information available for the cohort. According to a later genetic analysis, donors in an Asian-associated ancestry cluster had fewer N-insertions in productive TCRs than the approximately 670-donor mean. About 17 rarely observed V segments, including chromosome 9 orphons, were excluded from the earlier analysis of about 500 of the donors because counts were too low. In both the original and validation cohorts, the classifier was reported to diagnose cytomegalovirus status with high specificity and sensitivity. In an earlier analysis of around 600 of the donors, most TCR beta V segments appeared in productive rearrangements about 87% or about 30% of the time, broadly matching IMGT annotations. According to a later analysis, most CMV-associated TCR beta chains appeared to be HLA-restricted, and the HLA associations seemed to be driven largely by CMV exposure. A later analysis found that HLA-associated TCR beta chains were more clonally expanded and had lower generation probabilities than equally common non-associated chains. A further reported finding was that TCR beta sequences accurately predicted the HLA-A and HLA-B alleles for most subjects in the first cohort. The authors suggested that the approach could potentially be generalized to other disease states and immunological phenotypes. Sequencing depth was assumed to be roughly uniform across donors in the presence/absence analyses, though that assumption may not hold. A group of highly shared sequence variants was considered likely to be a technical artifact of the sequencing pipeline. At a false discovery rate of 0.05, a later analysis linked 16,951 TCR beta sequences to specific HLA alleles. In vitro tests confirmed that a few of the cytomegalovirus-associated TCR beta chains recognize cytomegalovirus antigens. Most TCR sequences were seen in very few donors, while some public TCRs were found in many individuals. HLA typing was unavailable for some donors at each locus, so association tests used only the typed subset. In a later genetic analysis, a missense DCLRE1C variant was associated with V-gene and J-gene trimming of TCR beta chains, and the association was replicated in an independent cohort. Linkage disequilibrium might explain the correlated functional status among segregating V segments, but an unknown experimental factor could not be ruled out.

Libraries came from the immunoSEQ multiplex PCR assay. For the multiplex PCR, a mixture combining 60 forward primers for TCR Vbeta segments and 13 reverse primers for TCR Jbeta segments was used. The CDR3 region of rearranged TCR beta genes was amplified from genomic DNA by a multiplex PCR assay. Amplified TCR beta libraries were sequenced as 87-base-pair reads on the Illumina HiSeq System. Turning to the authors' computational methods: Across the 670 or so repertoires, a later analysis counted tens of millions of unique TCR beta chains, roughly 11 million of which were shared by at least two donors. Raw reads were error-corrected and collapsed into unique sequences with a nearest-neighbor algorithm that merged closely related sequences to remove PCR and sequencing errors. To assign V, D and J gene segments, CDR3 sequences were aligned to IMGT reference sequences. For a sequence to be retained, at least a six-nucleotide match to both a V gene segment and a J gene segment was required. A rearrangement was called productive if the CDR3 had no stop codons and remained in frame with V and J, and every other rearrangement was called non-productive. CDR3 was defined according to IMGT convention as the region running from the second conserved V-encoded cysteine to the conserved J-encoded phenylalanine. Sequences without an unambiguous match to a single V gene segment were excluded from the earlier analysis of about 600 of the donors. In an earlier analysis of 450 to 700 of the donors, V segments were called functional above 56.7% productive rearrangements and were called segregating when the between-donor standard deviation exceeded 5%. To diagnose cytomegalovirus status from the catalog of TCR beta chain sequences, a statistical classification framework was built. A later analysis assigned V and J genes by comparing TCR nucleotide sequences with IMGT/GENE-DB human TR gene sequences. Using the TCRdist pipeline, a later analysis assigned CDR3 sequences along with most-parsimonious VDJ recombination scenarios. In a later analysis, each TCR beta chain was defined by its CDR3 amino acid sequence together with its V-gene family, and reads without a unique V-gene family were excluded. To address suspected cross-contamination and a sequencing artifact, a later analysis removed over 500 highly shared, low-generation-probability nucleotide sequences. A later analysis calculated a clonal expansion index for each public chain from normalized within-repertoire ranks of inferred template counts. A later analysis computed generation probabilities with a VDJ recombination model fitted to out-of-frame rearrangements, and checked the results against IGoR. In a later analysis, TCR-TCR, TCR-HLA and TCR-CMV co-occurrence was scored with hypergeometric tests, and a repertoire-size bias correction was applied to TCR pairs. To estimate false discovery rates, a later analysis permuted the HLA or CMV assignments 20 times. In a later analysis, co-occurring TCRs were grouped using DBSCAN, with TCRdist sequence similarity added in when clustering inside HLA-allele-positive subsets. Repertoires with fewer than 30,000 or more than 120,000 public chains were left out of co-occurrence clustering, as were a handful of repertoires with anomalous nucleotide sharing. Not all clones reach the TCRdb copy of this immuneACCESS table, which keeps in-frame sequences only. Checked studies attribute under half of the gap to unresolved V genes and leave the rest unexplained. The V and J calls and clone size were taken over from that table, and D and trimming were inferred from the DNA. Here the sample has more than 90,000 clones; approximately 76% occur a single time. The ten most abundant clones make up roughly 4% of the sample.

The germline V gene supplies CDR1 SGHRS and CDR2 YFSETQ. The CDR3 contains 16 residues, cysteine and phenylalanine counted. The DNA shown is the 48-base CDR3, in frame from base 1. Germline trimming amounts to 3 bases on V and 1 base on J, with 7 as the count of junction bases outside the gene matches. Concerning this clone: Its antigen target is currently unknown. Base qualities are not provided; no much larger clone lies one nucleotide away.

The cohort consisted of 650 to 850 healthy bone marrow donors. All cohort members were sampled while nominally healthy, although unrecorded immune exposures were likely present. The donor tested CMV seronegative and was one of the 352 seronegative cohort members. Every donor gave a peripheral blood sample, and the peripheral blood mononuclear cells from that sample were used for TCR beta sequencing. Genomic DNA extraction from the blood cell samples was performed with the Qiagen DNeasy Blood Extraction Kit. The sequencing input was PBMCs. This chain is built from TRBV5-1 and TRBJ1-1; 9 of the junction bases match TRBD1. The sequence came from a man aged 40-49 years in good health and CMV-seronegative. The DNA sequence follows: TGCGCCAGCAGCTGGGGGGACAGGGCGGGGAACACTGAAGCTTTCTTT. Its translation reads: CASSWGDRAGNTEAFF.